This TCR beta chain came from a study of blood T cell repertoires in COVID-19. CDR3 size: 13 residues. CDR1 and CDR2 from the germline V gene are SNHLY and FYNNEI. The ends were cut back, 4 bases at V and 2 bases at J, with 8 bases in the middle. Here immunoSEQ multiplex PCR was the method, and the copy in TCRdb shows in-frame clones only, minus some. The data hold some 230,000 clones, with about 86% observed a single time. The chain links TRBV2 to TRBJ1-2; D might be TRBD1 (6 bases). Sequenced input: peripheral blood. The clonotype originates from a woman aged 60-75 years with acute or convalescent COVID-19. The CDR3 sequence: CASSVDSNYGYTF. DNA for the CDR3: TGTGCCAGCAGTGTGGACAGCAACTATGGCTACACCTTC.